This T cell receptor beta chain was observed in a study of blood T cell repertoires in COVID-19. Overall study context: COVID-19 samples collected from the United States, Italy and Spain covered acute and convalescent phases.

Per the study methods: Reference gene primer amplification yielded estimated nucleated cell counts. TCRdb keeps only in-frame clones here, not all; method: immunoSEQ multiplex PCR. V and J calls and clone size are those listed in that table; D and trimming were worked out from the DNA. Of 200,000 to 250,000 clones in the sample, more than 70% were seen once. In germline, CDR1 is MDHEN, CDR2 SYDVKM. The CDR3 sequence is 14 residues long. V lost 3 bases and J 5 bases, leaving 10 bases between the germline ends. Cohorts were determined from participant-reported clinical history. Sequencing was done on a sample of PBMCs or T cells enriched from blood (not recorded which). The chain uses TRBV28 and TRBJ1-4, with D maybe TRBD1 (5 bases). The source is a man younger than 45 with acute COVID-19. Written as DNA, the CDR3 is TGTGCCAGCAGTTTGGGGCCAGAAAATGAAAAACTGTTTTTT. Protein sequence: CASSLGPENEKLFF.